The entry below describes one T cell receptor (beta chain). Its antigen is currently not known. No quality values exist for individual bases; no much larger clone is one base distant. The sample comes from a study of technical replicates of blood from a handful of donors (TCRdb year 2017). The CDR3 contains 15 residues, cysteine and phenylalanine counted. Only the CDR3 DNA is retained, 45 bases long and in frame from the first base. V drops 5 bases and J drops 3 bases, leaving 17 bases in between. CDR1 and CDR2, per the germline V gene, are MNHNS and SASEGT. Library generation was performed with the immunoSEQ multiplex PCR assay. The table comes from immuneACCESS by way of TCRdb, which keeps in-frame sequences with V and J called. Part of the clones is missing from these tables; in studies checked, under half for an unresolved V gene and the rest for unknown reasons. In all, the sample holds tens of thousands of clones, and around 88% of those were seen once. About 5.4% of the sample is held by the ten biggest clonotypes.

This sequence originates from a human donor in good health. Some clones in this sample may be carry-over from other donors' samples. The chain is encoded by TRBV6-1 joined to TRBJ2-7; TRBD1 might be the D gene, on 6 matching bases. The specimen sequenced was PBMCs. The nucleotide sequence is TGTGCCAGCAGTCACAGGGAACTTATTGGCTACGAGCAGTACTTC. This yields the protein CASSHRELIGYEQYF.